The clone carrying this TCR beta chain was counted a few times. The data stem from a study of blood T cell repertoires in COVID-19. At the level of the study: T cells, B-cell-depleted T cells, or PBMCs supplied cDNA or gDNA.

Germline CDR1 KGHSH, CDR2 LQKENI. Trimming cost V 2 bases and J 5 bases, with 4 bases left between them. This CDR3 is 12 amino acids long. Original analysis: The assay estimated nucleated cells by amplifying reference gene primers. The data were produced by immunoSEQ multiplex PCR, yet TCRdb's version contains in-frame clones alone and is incomplete. D and trimming come from the DNA, and the V and J calls and clone size come from that table. Altogether fewer than 110,000 clones are present, around 83% being singletons, with the ten largest covering over 4%. This sequence joins TRBV18 and TRBJ2-1, with D unclear. The receptor comes from a man between 65 and 85 years old with acute or convalescent COVID-19. What was sequenced was peripheral blood. CDR3 in amino acids: CASSPGDNEQFF. In nucleotides, the CDR3 is TGTGCCAGCTCACCAGGAGACAATGAGCAGTTCTTC.